This T cell receptor beta chain was profiled in a study of OX40 agonist ivuxolimab in advanced cancers. For the study in its entirety: Ivuxolimab was a fully human IgG2 agonistic monoclonal antibody targeting the costimulatory receptor OX40 (CD134). Patients were allowed to have had prior anti-PD-1, anti-PD-L1 or anti-CTLA-4 therapy, and 40% to 45% of the dose-escalation patients had been treated with checkpoint inhibitors. The paper describes the monotherapy dose-escalation part (N ≈ 52 patients) of the phase I trial of ivuxolimab. Of the 50 to 55 dose-escalation patients, hepatocellular carcinoma was present in 19, melanoma in around 15, renal cell carcinoma in 9 and head and neck cancer in 9. The purpose of peripheral TCRbeta sequencing was to test whether ivuxolimab changed TCR sequence diversity and led to clonal T-cell expansion. The dose-escalation cohort was approximately 83% male with a mean age of approximately 59 years, ranging from roughly 23 to 80. Intravenous ivuxolimab was administered to patients every 2 weeks at six dose levels: 0.01, 0.1, 0.3, 1.5, 3 and 10 mg/kg. Partial responses occurred in three dose-escalation patients, of whom one had hepatocellular carcinoma and two had cutaneous melanoma.

A remark on this clone: This receptor's antigen is unknown. No qualities accompany the bases; no much larger clone lies one base away.

The paper as a whole reports these results and caveats: In the 0.1-3.0 mg/kg groups, partial responders had among the lowest normalized peripheral clonal expansion, particularly in CD8+ T cells. Low levels of normalized T-cell clonal expansion were also seen in some patients who did not respond. Which antigens the clonally expanded peripheral T cells were specific for was not determined. After ivuxolimab, CD8+ T cells had more expanded clones than CD4+ T cells on average. Clonal expansion of both CD4+ and CD8+ blood T cells was observed from baseline to week 6 at doses 0.1 to 3.0 mg/kg.

The CDR3 runs 15 residues from the cysteine to the phenylalanine. Only CDR3 DNA remains: 45 bases, in frame from the first base. The junction shows trimming of 6 bases on V and 0 bases on J, and the gene matches do not reach 3 bases of it. CDR1 and CDR2, per the germline V gene (reference sequence), are LNHDA and SQIVND. Genomic DNA was isolated from the sorted cells so that the TCRbeta CDR3 region could be sequenced. The immunoSEQ Assay was used to sequence the TCRbeta CDR3 regions. The table was pulled from immuneACCESS by TCRdb, which kept in-frame rearrangements only. Such tables lose some clones; where checked, under half of the loss comes from unresolved V genes, and the rest has no known cause. The sample table records around 110,000 clones; less than 95% of these occur just once. Approximately 1.1% of the sample belongs to the ten largest clones. Patients with a history of autoimmune disease or receiving systemic immunosuppression were excluded from the trial. Peripheral blood for TCR sequencing was drawn from every dose cohort at baseline, at cycle 4 day 1 and at cycle 7 day 1. Samples were obtained from an open-label, multicenter, first-in-human phase I dose-escalation trial of ivuxolimab. The trial enrolled adults with locally advanced or metastatic head and neck squamous cell, hepatocellular, melanoma or renal cell carcinoma. Before TCR sequencing, CD4+ T cells and CD8+ T cells were sorted from peripheral blood as separate populations.

This sequence uses TRBV19 and TRBJ2-1; 9 central nucleotides agree with TRBD1. This material consisted of CD4+ or CD8+ T cells sorted from blood, taken in a trial of the OX40 agonist ivuxolimab. The receptor was isolated from an adult with an advanced solid tumor such as melanoma, head and neck, liver or kidney cancer. The CDR3 corresponds to CASRGQGISYNEQFF. The sequenced DNA is TGTGCCAGTAGGGGACAGGGCATCTCCTACAATGAGCAGTTCTTC.